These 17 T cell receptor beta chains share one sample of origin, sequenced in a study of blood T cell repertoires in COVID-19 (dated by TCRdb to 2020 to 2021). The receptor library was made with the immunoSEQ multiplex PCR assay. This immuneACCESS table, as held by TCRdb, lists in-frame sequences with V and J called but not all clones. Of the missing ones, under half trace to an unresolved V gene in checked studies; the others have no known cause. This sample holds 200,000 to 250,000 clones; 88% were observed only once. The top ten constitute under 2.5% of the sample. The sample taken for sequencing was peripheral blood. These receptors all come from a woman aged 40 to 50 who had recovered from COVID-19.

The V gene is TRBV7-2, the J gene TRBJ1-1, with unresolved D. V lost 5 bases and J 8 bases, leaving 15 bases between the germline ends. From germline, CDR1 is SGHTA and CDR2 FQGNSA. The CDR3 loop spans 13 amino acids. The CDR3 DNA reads TGTGCCAGCAGCCGAATTACAGCCCTGGAAGCTTTCTTT. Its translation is CASSRITALEAFF.

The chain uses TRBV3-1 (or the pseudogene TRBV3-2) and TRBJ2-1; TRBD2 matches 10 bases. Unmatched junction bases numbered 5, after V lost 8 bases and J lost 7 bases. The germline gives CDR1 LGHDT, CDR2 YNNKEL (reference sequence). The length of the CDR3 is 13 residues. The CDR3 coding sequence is TGTGCCAGCCGGACTAGCGGAGGTAATGAGCAGTTCTTC. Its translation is CASRTSGGNEQFF.

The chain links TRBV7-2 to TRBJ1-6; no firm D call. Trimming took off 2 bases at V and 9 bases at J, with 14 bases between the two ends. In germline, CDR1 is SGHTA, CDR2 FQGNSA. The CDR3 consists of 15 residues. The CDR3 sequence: CASSLTPSGGSPLHF. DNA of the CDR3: TGTGCCAGCAGCTTAACCCCATCGGGAGGTTCACCCCTCCACTTT.

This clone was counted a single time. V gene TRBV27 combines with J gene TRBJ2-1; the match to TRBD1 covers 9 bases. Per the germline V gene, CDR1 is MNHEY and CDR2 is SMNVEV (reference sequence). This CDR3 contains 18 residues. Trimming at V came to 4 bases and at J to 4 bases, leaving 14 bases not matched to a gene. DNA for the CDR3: TGTGCCAGCAGTTCTGACAGGGGGGCCCGTTATGAATACAATGAGCAGTTCTTC. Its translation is CASSSDRGARYEYNEQFF.

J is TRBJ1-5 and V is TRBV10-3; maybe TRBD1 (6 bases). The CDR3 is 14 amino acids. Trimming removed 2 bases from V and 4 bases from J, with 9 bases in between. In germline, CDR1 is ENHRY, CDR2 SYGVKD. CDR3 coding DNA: TGTGCCATCAGTGAGACAGGGCTTAATCAGCCCCAGCATTTT. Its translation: CAISETGLNQPQHF.

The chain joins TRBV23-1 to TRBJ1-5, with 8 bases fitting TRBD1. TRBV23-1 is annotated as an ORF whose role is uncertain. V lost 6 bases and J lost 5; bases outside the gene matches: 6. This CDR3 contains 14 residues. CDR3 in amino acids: CASRGQALHQPQHF. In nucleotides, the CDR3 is TGCGCCAGCAGGGGACAGGCACTCCATCAGCCCCAGCATTTT.

CDR3 coding DNA: TGTGCCAGCAGCTTAGGGCCTAGCGGGACCTCAGATACGCAGTATTTT. The encoded protein is CASSLGPSGTSDTQYF. The chain is built from TRBV11-3 and TRBJ2-3, with TRBD2 matching 9 bases. Per the germline V gene, CDR1 is SGHNT and CDR2 is YENEEA. Trimming at V came to 1 base and at J to 4 bases, leaving 6 bases not matched to a gene. CDR3 length: 16 amino acids. Full variable domain (missing parts from reference TRBV11-3 and TRBJ2-3): EAGVVQSPRYKIIEKKQPVAFWCNPISGHNTLYWYLQNLGQGPELLIRYENEEAVDDSQLPKDRFSAERLKGVDSTLKIQPAELGDSAVYLCASSLGPSGTSDTQYFGPGTRLTVL.

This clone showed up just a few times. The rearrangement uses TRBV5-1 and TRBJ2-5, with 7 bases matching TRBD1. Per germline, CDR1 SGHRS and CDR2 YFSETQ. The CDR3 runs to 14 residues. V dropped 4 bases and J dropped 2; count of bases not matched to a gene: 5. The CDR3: CASSLIRGQETQYF. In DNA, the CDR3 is TGCGCCAGCAGCCTAATCAGGGGGCAAGAGACCCAGTACTTC.

CDR3 region: CASSWDREATNEKLFF. The CDR3 DNA follows: TGTGCCAGCAGCTGGGACAGGGAGGCGACTAATGAAAAACTGTTTTTT. The chain has TRBV5-4 and TRBJ1-4; TRBD1 matches 9 bases. Germline loops: CDR1 SGHNT, CDR2 YYREEE (reference sequence). The CDR3 loop spans 16 amino acids. V lost 3 bases to trimming and J lost 2 bases; unmatched junction nucleotides: 5.

The CDR3: CASSLSLKTSGSSYEQYF. CDR3 nucleotide sequence: TGTGCCAGCAGCTTATCGCTTAAAACTAGCGGGAGTTCCTACGAGCAGTACTTC. The J gene is TRBJ2-7, the V gene TRBV7-2, with 11 nucleotides matching TRBD2. The V and J ends lost 2 bases and 1 base, in that order; junction bases with no gene match: 10. The CDR3 has 18 residues. Per the germline V gene, CDR1 is SGHTA and CDR2 is FQGNSA. Combining the CDR3 with reference TRBV7-2 and TRBJ2-7 gives the whole variable domain GAGVSQSPSNKVTEKGKDVELRCDPISGHTALYWYRQSLGQGLEFLIYFQGNSAPDKSGLPSDRFSAERTGGSVSTLTIQRTQQEDSAVYLCASSLSLKTSGSSYEQYFGPGTRLTVT.

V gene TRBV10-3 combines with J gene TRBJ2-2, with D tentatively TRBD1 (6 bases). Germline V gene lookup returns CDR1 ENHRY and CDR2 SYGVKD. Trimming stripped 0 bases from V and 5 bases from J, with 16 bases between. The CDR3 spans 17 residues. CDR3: CAISESLAGQGTGELFF. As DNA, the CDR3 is TGTGCCATCAGTGAGTCCTTGGCAGGTCAGGGGACCGGGGAGCTGTTTTTT.

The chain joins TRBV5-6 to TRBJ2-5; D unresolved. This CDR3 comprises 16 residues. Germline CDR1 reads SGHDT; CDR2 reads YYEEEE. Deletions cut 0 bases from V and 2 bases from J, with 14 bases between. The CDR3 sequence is CASSLAASSLQETQYF. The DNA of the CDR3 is TGTGCCAGCAGCTTGGCCGCATCAAGCCTTCAAGAGACCCAGTACTTC.

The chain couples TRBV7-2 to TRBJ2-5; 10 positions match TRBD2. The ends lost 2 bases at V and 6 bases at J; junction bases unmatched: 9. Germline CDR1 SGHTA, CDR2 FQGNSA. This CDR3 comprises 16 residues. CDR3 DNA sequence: TGTGCCAGCAGCTTAACGACGGGTAGCGGGAGGCAGACCCAGTACTTC. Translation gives CASSLTTGSGRQTQYF.

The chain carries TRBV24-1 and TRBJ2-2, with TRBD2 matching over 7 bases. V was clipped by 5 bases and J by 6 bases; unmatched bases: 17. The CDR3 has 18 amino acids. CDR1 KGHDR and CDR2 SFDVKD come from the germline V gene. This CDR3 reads CATSGWGTSAKSPGELFF. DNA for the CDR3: TGTGCCACCAGTGGTTGGGGAACTAGCGCAAAGTCCCCCGGGGAGCTGTTTTTT.

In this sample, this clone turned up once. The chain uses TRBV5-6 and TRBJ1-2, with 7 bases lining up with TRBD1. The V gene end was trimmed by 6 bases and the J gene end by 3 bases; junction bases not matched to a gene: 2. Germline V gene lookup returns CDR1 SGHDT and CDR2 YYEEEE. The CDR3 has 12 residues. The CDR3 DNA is TGTGCCAGCATGACAGGGTACTATGGCTACACCTTC. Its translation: CASMTGYYGYTF.

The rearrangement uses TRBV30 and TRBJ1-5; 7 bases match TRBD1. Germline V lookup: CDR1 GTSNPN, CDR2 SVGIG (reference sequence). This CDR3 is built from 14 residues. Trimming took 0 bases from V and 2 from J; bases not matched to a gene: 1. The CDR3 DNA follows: TGTGCCTGGAGTGTCGACAGGGGCAATCAGCCCCAGCATTTT. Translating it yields CAWSVDRGNQPQHF.

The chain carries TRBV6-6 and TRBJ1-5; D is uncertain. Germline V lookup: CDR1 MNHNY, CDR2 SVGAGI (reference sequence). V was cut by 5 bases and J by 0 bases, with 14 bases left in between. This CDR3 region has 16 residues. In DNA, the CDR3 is TGTGCCAGCAGTCGAAGTTCCAGTTATAGCAATCAGCCCCAGCATTTT. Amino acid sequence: CASSRSSSYSNQPQHF.